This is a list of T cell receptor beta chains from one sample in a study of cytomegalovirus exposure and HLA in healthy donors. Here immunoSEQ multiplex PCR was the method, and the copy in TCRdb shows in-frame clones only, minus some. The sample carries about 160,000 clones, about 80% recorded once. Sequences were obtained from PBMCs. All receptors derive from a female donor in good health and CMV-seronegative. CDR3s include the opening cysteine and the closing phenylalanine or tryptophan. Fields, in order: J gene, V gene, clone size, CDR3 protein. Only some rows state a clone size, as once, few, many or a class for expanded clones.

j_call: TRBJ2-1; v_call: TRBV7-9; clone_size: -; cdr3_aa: CASSVVDTSANEQFF
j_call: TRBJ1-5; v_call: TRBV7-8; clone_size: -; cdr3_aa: CASSILRDGGYQRNQPQHF
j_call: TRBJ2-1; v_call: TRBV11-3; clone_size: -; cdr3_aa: CASSLTGRTYNEQFF
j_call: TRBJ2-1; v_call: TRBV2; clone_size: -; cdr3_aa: CASSGLGGEQFF
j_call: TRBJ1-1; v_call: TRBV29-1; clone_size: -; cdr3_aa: CSASLETEAFF
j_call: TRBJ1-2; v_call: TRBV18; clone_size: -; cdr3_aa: CASSGDRDGGYTF
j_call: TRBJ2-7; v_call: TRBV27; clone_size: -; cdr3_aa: CASSLYQGPTYEQYF
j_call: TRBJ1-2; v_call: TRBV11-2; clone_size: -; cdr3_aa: CASSGGGTYGYTF
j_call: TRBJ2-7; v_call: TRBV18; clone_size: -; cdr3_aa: CASSQKTGTNYEQYF
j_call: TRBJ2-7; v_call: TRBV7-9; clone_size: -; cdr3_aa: CASSLVAQNYEQYF
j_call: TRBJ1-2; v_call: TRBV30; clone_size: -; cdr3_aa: CAWSVQGGYGYTF
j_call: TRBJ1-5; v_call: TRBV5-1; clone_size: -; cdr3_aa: CASSPGTGVSDNQPQHF
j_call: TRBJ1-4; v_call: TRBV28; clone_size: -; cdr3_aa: CASRPGVGEKLFF
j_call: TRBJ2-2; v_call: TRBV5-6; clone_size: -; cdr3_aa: CASGSRGTGELFF
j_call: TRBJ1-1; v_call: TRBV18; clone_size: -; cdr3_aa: CASSPQGNTEAFF
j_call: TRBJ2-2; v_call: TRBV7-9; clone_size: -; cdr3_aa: CASSTGTGRAGELFF
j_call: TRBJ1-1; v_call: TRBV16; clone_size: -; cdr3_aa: CASSHPERGEAFF
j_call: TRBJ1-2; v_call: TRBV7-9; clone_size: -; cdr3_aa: CASSPRGQGPKYGYTF
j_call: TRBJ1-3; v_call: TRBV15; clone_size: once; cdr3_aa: CATSRGVEPSSSGNTIYF
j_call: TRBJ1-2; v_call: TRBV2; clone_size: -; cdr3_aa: CASTPLLGAVGYTF
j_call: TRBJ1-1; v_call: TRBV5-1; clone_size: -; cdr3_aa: CASSLDPRVDTEAFF
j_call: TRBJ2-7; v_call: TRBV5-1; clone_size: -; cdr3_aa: CASSLLQGATYEQYF
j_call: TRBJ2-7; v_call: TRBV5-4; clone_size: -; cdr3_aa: CASRFGLAAYEQYF
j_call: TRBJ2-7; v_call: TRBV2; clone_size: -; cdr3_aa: CASSQGRENYEQYF
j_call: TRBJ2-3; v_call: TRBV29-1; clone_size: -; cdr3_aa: CSVGGVSGTDTQYF
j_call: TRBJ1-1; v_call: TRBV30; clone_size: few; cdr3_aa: CAWSPLAGTDLMNTEAFF
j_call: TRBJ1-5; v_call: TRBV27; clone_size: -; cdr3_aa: CASSLRQGGNQPQHF
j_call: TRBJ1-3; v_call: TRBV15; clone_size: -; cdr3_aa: CATSRETGNFGNTIYF
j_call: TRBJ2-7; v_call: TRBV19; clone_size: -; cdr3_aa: CASSTLTSGGTYEQYF
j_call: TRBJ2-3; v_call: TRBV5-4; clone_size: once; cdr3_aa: CASSRGFSESTDTQYF
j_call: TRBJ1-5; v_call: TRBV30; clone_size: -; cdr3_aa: CAWSNREGQPQHF
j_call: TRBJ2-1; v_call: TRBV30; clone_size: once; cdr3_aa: CAVDKSSYNEQFF
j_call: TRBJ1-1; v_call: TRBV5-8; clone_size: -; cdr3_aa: CASSWIQAAEAFF
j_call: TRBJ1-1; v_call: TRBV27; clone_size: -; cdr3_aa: CASSLRGSDTEAFF
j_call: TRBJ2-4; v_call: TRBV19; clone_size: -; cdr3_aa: CASSTEAGGPGGKNIQYF
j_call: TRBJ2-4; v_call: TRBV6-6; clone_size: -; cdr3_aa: CASSLAGDTRGIQYF
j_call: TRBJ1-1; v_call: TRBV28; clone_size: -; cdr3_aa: CASSLGDRGTEAFF
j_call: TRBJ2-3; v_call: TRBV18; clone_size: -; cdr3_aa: CASSLPTSGGSDTQYF
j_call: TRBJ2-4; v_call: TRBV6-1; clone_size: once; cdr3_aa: CASSEQTGMGIQYF
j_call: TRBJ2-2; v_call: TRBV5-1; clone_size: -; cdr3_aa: CASNVIAGEGGELFF
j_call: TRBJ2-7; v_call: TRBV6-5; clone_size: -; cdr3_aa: CASRPSGTYEQYF
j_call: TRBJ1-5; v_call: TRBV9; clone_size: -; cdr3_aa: CASSVGRGTGQPQHF
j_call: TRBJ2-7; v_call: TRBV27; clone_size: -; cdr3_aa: CASSLSPGTGRHEQYF
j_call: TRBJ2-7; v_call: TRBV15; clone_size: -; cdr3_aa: CATSRGGGSYEQYF
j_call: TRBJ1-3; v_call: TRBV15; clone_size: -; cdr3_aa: CATSGGGGHSGNTIYF
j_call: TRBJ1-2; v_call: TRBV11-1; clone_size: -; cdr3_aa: CASSSNYRDYTF
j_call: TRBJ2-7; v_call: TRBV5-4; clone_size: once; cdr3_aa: CASSFGTGNYEQYF
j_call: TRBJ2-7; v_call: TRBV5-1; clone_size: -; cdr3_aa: CASSHGLGSYEQYF
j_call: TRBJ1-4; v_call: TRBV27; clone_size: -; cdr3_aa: CASSLVGGVMEKLFF